The next 17 T cell receptor beta chains were all read from a single sample in a study of blood T cell repertoires in COVID-19. TCRdb's table, derived via immunoSEQ multiplex PCR, lists solely in-frame clones and lacks some. The sample holds under 200,000 clones, around 89% seen once. The sample was peripheral blood. The receptors were gathered from a man between 40 and 49 years old with active or convalescent COVID-19.

The chain links TRBV10-3 to TRBJ1-1, with D hard to call. CDR3 length: 15 residues. V lost 4 bases to trimming and J lost 4 bases, with 16 bases between them. Germline CDR1 ENHRY, CDR2 SYGVKD. The DNA for the CDR3 is TGTGCCATCAGTGCCGGTTCCACGGGAGGCACTGAAGCTTTCTTT. Translated, it gives CAISAGSTGGTEAFF.

CDR3 protein: CAWSSGINQPQHF. Written as DNA, the CDR3 is TGTGCCTGGAGTAGTGGCATTAATCAGCCCCAGCATTTT. This chain uses TRBV30 with TRBJ1-5; D remains ambiguous. The V end lost 2 bases, the J end lost 4 bases, and 9 bases lay between the germline ends. Germline values: CDR1 GTSNPN, CDR2 SVGIG (reference sequence). The CDR3 runs to 13 residues. The full variable domain, in which reference TRBV30 and TRBJ1-5 provide the parts outside the CDR3, is SQTIHQWPATLVQPVGSPLSLECTVEGTSNPNLYWYRQAAGRGLQLLFYSVGIGQISSEVPQNLSASRPQDRQFILSSKKLLLSDSGFYLCAWSSGINQPQHFGDGTRLSIL.

This chain joins TRBV10-3 and TRBJ1-1; 8 positions match TRBD1. CDR1 ENHRY and CDR2 SYGVKD come from the germline V gene. The CDR3 contains 15 residues. V dropped 2 bases and J dropped 5; count of bases not matched to a gene: 7. Written as DNA, the CDR3 is TGTGCCATCAGTGAGCCCTCAGGGGGCGCGACTGAAGCTTTCTTT. Encoded protein: CAISEPSGGATEAFF.

The chain carries TRBV3-1 (or the pseudogene TRBV3-2) and TRBJ1-1; D may be TRBD1 (6 bases). This CDR3 has 15 residues. Germline CDR1 LGHDT, CDR2 YNNKEL (reference sequence). Between the trimmed V and J ends, which lost 3 bases and 0 bases, there was a span of 11 bases. The CDR3 spells CASSHYREMNTEAFF. The CDR3 bases are TGTGCCAGCAGCCATTACAGGGAGATGAACACTGAAGCTTTCTTT.

J is TRBJ1-1 and V is TRBV12-3 or TRBV12-4; D possibly corresponds to TRBD1 (6 bases). Trimming shortened V by 7 bases and J by 11 bases, and 14 bases separated the two germline ends. The CDR3 has 11 residues. This CDR3 is CASIRRGGAFF. CDR3 in DNA: TGTGCCAGCATTAGGAGGGGGGGCGCTTTCTTT.

This chain connects TRBV6-4 to TRBJ1-6, with TRBD1 matching 10 bases. The CDR3 totals 15 residues. Per germline, CDR1 MRHNA and CDR2 SNTAGT. V lost 3 bases and J lost 7; bases outside the gene matches: 3. This CDR3 reads CASSEQGQGNSPLHF. The CDR3 DNA follows: TGTGCCAGCAGTGAACAGGGACAGGGGAATTCACCCCTCCACTTT.

This clone was seen only once. The gene calls are TRBV18 and TRBJ2-3; D might be TRBD2 (5 bases). This CDR3 comprises 16 residues. V lost 5 bases, J lost 2 bases, and 17 bases lay in between. Germline loops: CDR1 KGHSH, CDR2 LQKENI. The CDR3 loop is CASSEGTGPNTDTQYF. The CDR3 DNA sequence: TGTGCCAGCTCAGAGGGCACCGGGCCAAACACAGATACGCAGTATTTT.

This sequence joins TRBV4-2 and TRBJ1-2, with 10 bases aligning to TRBD1. Germline CDR1 is LGHNA and CDR2 is YNFKEQ. This CDR3 is 18 amino acids long. With 1 base clipped from V and 2 bases from J, the junction kept 10 bases outside the gene matches. The CDR3 sequence: CASSQAKGGTGANYGYTF. The CDR3 DNA is TGTGCCAGCAGCCAAGCTAAGGGCGGGACAGGGGCGAACTATGGCTACACCTTC.

The chain joins TRBV30 to TRBJ1-5; 8 bases fit TRBD1. V lost 6 bases and J lost 1; bases outside the gene matches: 5. The V gene's germline CDR1 is GTSNPN and CDR2 SVGIG (reference sequence). The CDR3 is 14 amino acids. CDR3 region: CACSTGASNQPQHF. The CDR3 bases are TGTGCCTGCTCGACAGGGGCAAGCAATCAGCCCCAGCATTTT. Complete variable domain (other parts from reference TRBV30 and TRBJ1-5): SQTIHQWPATLVQPVGSPLSLECTVEGTSNPNLYWYRQAAGRGLQLLFYSVGIGQISSEVPQNLSASRPQDRQFILSSKKLLLSDSGFYLCACSTGASNQPQHFGDGTRLSIL.

This chain joins TRBV5-1 and TRBJ1-2, with no clear D. Germline loops: CDR1 SGHRS, CDR2 YFSETQ. The V end was cut by 1 base, the J end by 8 bases, with 12 bases between. This CDR3 is 13 amino acids long. The CDR3 reads CASSLIGIGGYTF. As DNA, the CDR3 is TGCGCCAGCAGCTTGATCGGGATTGGCGGCTACACCTTC.

The chain joins TRBV7-2 to TRBJ1-1; D ambiguous. Per the germline V gene, CDR1 is SGHTA and CDR2 is FQGNSA. V lost 1 base, J lost 11 bases, and 14 bases lay in between. The CDR3 extends over 13 amino acids. The CDR3 sequence: CASSLVKAGPAFF. CDR3 sequence (DNA): TGTGCCAGCAGCTTAGTAAAGGCAGGCCCCGCTTTCTTT.

The gene calls are TRBV4-3 and TRBJ1-4, with 7 positions matching TRBD1. Germline V gives CDR1 LGHNA, CDR2 YSLEER. This CDR3 is 12 amino acids long. The CDR3 loop reads CTLGTANEKLFF. The CDR3 region has the DNA TGCACTCTAGGGACAGCTAATGAAAAACTGTTTTTT.

V is TRBV6-5 and J is TRBJ1-1; D is unclear. The V end lost 8 bases, the J end lost 3 bases, and 13 bases lay between the germline ends. CDR1 MNHEY and CDR2 SVGAGI come from the germline V gene. This CDR3 has 13 amino acids. The DNA for the CDR3 is TGTGCCAGCGGGAGGGTTTGGGACACTGAAGCTTTCTTT. Amino acid sequence: CASGRVWDTEAFF.

This clone was recorded a few times. The chain has TRBV6-5 and TRBJ1-6, with D maybe TRBD1 (5 bases). This CDR3 contains 14 residues. Trimming cost V 7 bases and J 5 bases, with 12 bases left between them. Germline loops: CDR1 MNHEY, CDR2 SVGAGI. DNA of the CDR3: TGTGCCAGCACCTGGACACGCAATAATTCACCCCTCCACTTT. Translated, it gives CASTWTRNNSPLHF.

The chain is built from TRBV3-1 (or the pseudogene TRBV3-2) and TRBJ2-3; 10 bases align to TRBD2. J gave up 6 bases and V 0 bases, and 6 bases lay outside the gene matches. Germline CDR1 LGHDT, CDR2 YNNKEL (reference sequence). This CDR3 is built from 16 residues. CDR3 nucleotide sequence: TGTGCCAGCAGCCAAGAAGCGGGAGGGGCTTGGGATACGCAGTATTTT. Amino acids: CASSQEAGGAWDTQYF.

The chain employs TRBV11-3 and TRBJ2-7, with 8 nucleotides matching TRBD1. This CDR3 has 15 residues. The germline V gene has CDR1 SGHNT and CDR2 YENEEA. The ends lost 4 bases at V and 2 bases at J; junction bases unmatched: 7. DNA of the CDR3: TGTGCCAGCAGCTCCAGGACAGGGCTCACCTACGAGCAGTACTTC. Translating gives CASSSRTGLTYEQYF.

The rearrangement links TRBV5-1 to TRBJ2-3; TRBD1 matches at 7 bases. This CDR3 comprises 15 residues. Germline V gives CDR1 SGHRS, CDR2 YFSETQ. The J segment lost 1 base and the V segment lost 0 bases, leaving 2 bases of the junction unmatched. The CDR3 here is CASSLAQGGTDTQYF. The CDR3, as DNA: TGCGCCAGCAGCTTGGCGCAGGGGGGCACAGATACGCAGTATTTT.